What follows describes a single T cell receptor beta chain. This record comes from a study of T cell responses to AZD1222 COVID-19 vaccine. Clones were read by immunoSEQ multiplex PCR, and TCRdb kept only the in-frame ones, dropping some. The sample includes more than 90,000 clones, 87% seen only once; the top ten take 16%. The material sequenced was peripheral blood, taken on day 0 of AZD1222 vaccination. The receptor comes from an adult in good health.

The CDR3, as DNA: TGTGCCAGCAGCCAAGAGGGAGGACTAGCTAACACCGGGGAGCTGTTTTTT. It specifies CASSQEGGLANTGELFF. The chain joins TRBV4-2 to TRBJ2-2; TRBD2 aligns across 8 bases. Trimming at V came to 0 bases and at J to 2 bases, leaving 5 bases not matched to a gene. The CDR3 loop spans 17 amino acids. Germline CDR1 reads LGHNA; CDR2 reads YNFKEQ.